This record covers a single T cell receptor (beta chain). The record originates from a study of blood T cell repertoires in COVID-19. Study summary: PBMCs, B-cell-depleted T cells, or T cells were the source of the cDNA or gDNA that made up the material.

Across roughly 25 US areas, participants ranged in age from about 18 to 100 years. Clinical histories supplied by participants themselves formed the basis of cohort assignment. Recovered participants had two consecutive negative NP/OP PCR tests, healthcare professional clearance, or symptom resolution. Assay used: immunoSEQ multiplex PCR; TCRdb lists only in-frame clones, some missing. This table has some 400,000 clones, more than 80% appearing once. Per germline, CDR1 MRHNA and CDR2 SNTAGT. The CDR3 is made up of 14 amino acids. The V end lost 2 bases, the J end lost 8 bases, and 15 bases lay between the germline ends.

This sequence originates from a man aged 25 to 40 who had recovered from COVID-19. The sequenced sample consisted of PBMCs or T cells enriched from blood (not recorded which). The chain is built from TRBV6-4 and TRBJ1-1; possible D gene TRBD1, 6 bases. The CDR3 spells CASSDSAGGQEAFF. CDR3 coding DNA: TGTGCCAGCAGTGACAGCGCCGGAGGACAGGAAGCTTTCTTT.